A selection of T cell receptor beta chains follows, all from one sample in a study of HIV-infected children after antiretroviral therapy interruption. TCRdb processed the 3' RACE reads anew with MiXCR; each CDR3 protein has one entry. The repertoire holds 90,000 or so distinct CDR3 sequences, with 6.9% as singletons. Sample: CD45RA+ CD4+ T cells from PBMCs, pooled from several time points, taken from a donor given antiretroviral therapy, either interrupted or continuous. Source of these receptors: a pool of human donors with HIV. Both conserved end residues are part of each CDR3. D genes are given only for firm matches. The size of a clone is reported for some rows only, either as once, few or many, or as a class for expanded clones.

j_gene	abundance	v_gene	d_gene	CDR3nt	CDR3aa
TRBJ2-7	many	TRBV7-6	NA	TGTGCCAGCAGCCTTGGGCGTAGCTACGAGCAGTACTTC	CASSLGRSYEQYF
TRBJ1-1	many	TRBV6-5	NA	TGTGCCAGCAGTCATCAAGAGAACACTGAAGCTTTCTTT	CASSHQENTEAFF
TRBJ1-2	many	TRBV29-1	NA	TGCAGCGTTGCGGGCCTCTCATCTAACTATGGCTACACCTTC	CSVAGLSSNYGYTF
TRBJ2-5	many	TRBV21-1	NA	TGTGCCAGCTACCGTCTAACCCAGGGGGGCCCGGAAGAGACCCAGTACTTC	CASYRLTQGGPEETQYF
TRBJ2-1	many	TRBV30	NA	TGTGCCTGGACGATTTCCTACAATGAGCAGTTCTTC	CAWTISYNEQFF
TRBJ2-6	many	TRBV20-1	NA	TGCAGTGCTAGAGATACGGGGGCTGGGGCCAACGTCCTGACTTTC	CSARDTGAGANVLTF
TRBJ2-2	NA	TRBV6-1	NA	TGTGCCAGCAGTGAAATATTAGGGACCGGGGAGCTGTTTTTT	CASSEILGTGELFF
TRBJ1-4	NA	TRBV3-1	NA	TGTGCCAGCAGCCAAGAGGGGTGGGCAGGTACTGGTGAAAAACTGTTTTTT	CASSQEGWAGTGEKLFF
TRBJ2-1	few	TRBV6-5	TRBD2	TGTGCCAGCAGAACCATAGCGGGACTGGGGCCCAATGAGCAGTTCTTC	CASRTIAGLGPNEQFF
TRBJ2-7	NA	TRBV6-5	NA	TGTGCCAGCAGTCGAGACACCTACGAGCAGCACTTC	CASSRDTYEQHF
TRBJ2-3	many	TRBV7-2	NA	TGTGCCAGCAGCCCTCGGACAAGAGATACGCAGTATTTT	CASSPRTRDTQYF
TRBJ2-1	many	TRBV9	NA	TGTGCCAGCAGCGCAATCGTAAACTCCTACAATGAGCAGTTCTTC	CASSAIVNSYNEQFF
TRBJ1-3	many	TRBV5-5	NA	TGTGCCAGCAGCTTGGAGGCGACGACACACTCTGGAAACACCATATATTTT	CASSLEATTHSGNTIYF
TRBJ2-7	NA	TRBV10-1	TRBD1	TGCGCCAGCAGCCGGGACAGGACCCTCGGGGAGCAGTACTTC	CASSRDRTLGEQYF
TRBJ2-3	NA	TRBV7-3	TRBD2	TGTGCCAGCAGCTTAGTAGGCCCTAGCGGGGGTGATACGCAGTATTTT	CASSLVGPSGGDTQYF
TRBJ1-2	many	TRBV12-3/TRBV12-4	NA	TGTGCCAGCAGTTTTGCTCGGACACGGGGCTACACCTTC	CASSFARTRGYTF
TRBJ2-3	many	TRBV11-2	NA	TGTGCCAGCAGCTTAGGGGCGCTCGTCACAGATACGCAGTATTTT	CASSLGALVTDTQYF
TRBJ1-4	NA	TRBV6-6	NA	TGTGCCAGCACCACTAATGAAAAACTGTTTTTT	CASTTNEKLFF
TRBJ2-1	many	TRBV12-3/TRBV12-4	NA	TGTGCCAGCAGTTCTCCCCCCCTAAAAAATGAGCAGTTCTTC	CASSSPPLKNEQFF
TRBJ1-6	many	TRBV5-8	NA	TGTGCCAGCAGCCGGGACATCTATAATTCACCCCTCCACTTT	CASSRDIYNSPLHF